The T cell receptor beta chain under discussion was sequenced for a study of long-term antiretroviral therapy in people with HIV. Regarding the study as a whole: Among HIV repertoires, CDR3 length ranges were narrower than those of controls.

Trimming at V came to 5 bases and at J to 2 bases, leaving 9 bases not matched to a gene. The CDR3 covers 18 residues. Germline V gene sequence: CDR1 SEHNR, CDR2 FQNEAQ (reference sequence). The study used samples holding about 0.9-11 million cryopreserved PBMC before DNA extraction. This was the immunoSEQ v3.0 assay at survey level. Produced via immunoSEQ multiplex PCR; TCRdb's table is partial and in-frame only. Of approximately 26,000 clones in the sample, approximately 85% were seen once. Note on this clone: Its target is unknown.

The sequences come from unsorted PBMCs, collected 2.9 years after starting antiretroviral therapy. This TCR was sampled from a middle-aged man with HIV. V and J are TRBV7-9 and TRBJ2-7, with TRBD2 matching 16 bases. Here the CDR3 DNA reads TGTGCCAGCAGCCCGGGACTAGCGGGGGGGCCGGGCGCCTACGAGCAGTACTTC. Amino acids: CASSPGLAGGPGAYEQYF.